This TCR beta chain was sequenced in a study of tumor-infiltrating lymphocytes in primary liver carcinoma. For the study at large: Surgeons treated the primary liver carcinoma of the patients by surgical resection. Tumor staging was T1-T3 N0M0; sizes spanned about 4.2 to 11 cm across. Study-wide results and caveats: The study found tumor-adjacent and tumor-blood pairs overlapped less than tumor region pairs.

The CDR3 has 13 residues. Per germline, CDR1 PRHDT and CDR2 FYEKMQ (reference sequence). The V and J ends lost 6 bases and 6 bases respectively, with 12 bases between them. Germline DNA was extracted too, while blood RNA derived from unsorted whole blood. Constant-region priming of 500 ng total RNA yielded TCR beta cDNA. Libraries covering TCR beta were generated through three nested multiplex PCR rounds (using a slightly modified ARM-PCR). The first two PCR rounds used TRBV1-TRBV30 forward primers with a C-beta reverse primer, around 10 cycles each. TCRdb fed the multiplex PCR reads into MiXCR, producing one record per CDR3 protein. Here the sample spans just over 300,000 distinct CDR3 sequences, 50% to 75% being singletons. About this clonotype: Antigen: not known.

This chain joins TRBV13 and TRBJ2-1; TRBD2 is a possible D gene (6 bases). Sequenced: peripheral blood. The receptor's source is a woman aged 30 to 39 with primary liver carcinoma and hepatitis B virus infection. CDR3 residues: CASREGNGNEQFF. The CDR3 DNA reads as TGTGCCAGCAGGGAGGGGAACGGCAATGAGCAGTTCTTC.